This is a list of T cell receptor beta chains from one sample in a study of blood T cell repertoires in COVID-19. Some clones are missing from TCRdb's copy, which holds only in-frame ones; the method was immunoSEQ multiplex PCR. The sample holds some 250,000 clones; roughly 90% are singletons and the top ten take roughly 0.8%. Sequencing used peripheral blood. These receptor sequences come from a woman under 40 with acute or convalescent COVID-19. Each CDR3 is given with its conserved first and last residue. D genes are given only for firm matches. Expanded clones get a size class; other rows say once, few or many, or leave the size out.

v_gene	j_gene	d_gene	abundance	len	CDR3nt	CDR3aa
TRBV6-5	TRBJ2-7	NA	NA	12	TGTGCCAGCAGATTACAGGGCCACGAGCAGTACTTC	CASRLQGHEQYF
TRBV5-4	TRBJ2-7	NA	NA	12	TGTGCCAGCAGCTCCGGGACATACGAGCAGTACTTC	CASSSGTYEQYF
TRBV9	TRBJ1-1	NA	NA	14	TGTGCCAGCAGCGTTCGGGGATTGAACACTGAAGCTTTCTTT	CASSVRGLNTEAFF
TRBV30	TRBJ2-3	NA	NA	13	TGTGCCTGGAGAAGGGGATCTTCAGATACGCAGTATTTT	CAWRRGSSDTQYF
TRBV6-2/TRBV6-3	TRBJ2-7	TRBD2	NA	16	TGTGCCAGCAGTTACCCCGTAGGGACTAGCGTCGACGAGCAGTACTTC	CASSYPVGTSVDEQYF
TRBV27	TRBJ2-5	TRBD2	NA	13	TGTGCCAGCAGACCCAGCGGGGAGGAAACCCAGTACTTC	CASRPSGEETQYF
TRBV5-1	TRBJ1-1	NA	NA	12	TGCGCCAGCAGCCGGCCGGGCACTGAAGCTTTCTTT	CASSRPGTEAFF
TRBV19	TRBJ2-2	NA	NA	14	TGTGCCAGTACCACACAACAGGGCCACGGGGAGCTGTTTTTT	CASTTQQGHGELFF
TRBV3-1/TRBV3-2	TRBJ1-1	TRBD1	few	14	TGTGCCAGCAGCCGGCAGGGGGCGGACACTGAAGCTTTCTTT	CASSRQGADTEAFF
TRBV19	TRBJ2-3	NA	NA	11	TGTGCCAGTACCCGACAGGATACGCAGTATTTT	CASTRQDTQYF
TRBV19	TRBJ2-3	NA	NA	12	TGTGCCAGTAGTCCAGGCACAGATACGCAGTATTTT	CASSPGTDTQYF
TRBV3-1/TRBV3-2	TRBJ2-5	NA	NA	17	TGTGCCAGCAGCCAAGATATCCGGGATTTAGTGCTGGAGACCCAGTACTTC	CASSQDIRDLVLETQYF
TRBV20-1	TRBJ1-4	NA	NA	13	TGCAGTGCTAGTTTTGGGCCGCAAAGAAATGTCTTTTTT	CSASFGPQRNVFF
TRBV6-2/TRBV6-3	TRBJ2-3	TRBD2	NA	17	TGTGCCAGCAGTTACCCCACTAGCGGGAGTTACACAGATACGCAGTATTTT	CASSYPTSGSYTDTQYF
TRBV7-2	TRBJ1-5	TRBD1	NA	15	TGTGCCAGCAGTCCGGACAGGGTCGCCAATCAGCCCCAGCATTTT	CASSPDRVANQPQHF
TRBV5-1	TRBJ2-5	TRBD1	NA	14	TGCGCCAGCAGCTTGACAGGGGGCCAAGAGACCCAGTACTTC	CASSLTGGQETQYF
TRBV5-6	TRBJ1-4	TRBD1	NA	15	TGTGCCAGCAGAAACTCCGGGACAGGGAGGGAAAAACTGTTTTTT	CASRNSGTGREKLFF
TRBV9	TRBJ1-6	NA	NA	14	TGTGCCAGCAGCCCCCGGCGGGGGGACTCACCCCTCCACTTT	CASSPRRGDSPLHF
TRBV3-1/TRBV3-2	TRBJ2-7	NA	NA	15	TGTGCCAGCAGTCGAGATCAAATCGGGGGCTACGAGCAGTACTTC	CASSRDQIGGYEQYF
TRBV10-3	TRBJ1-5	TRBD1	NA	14	TGTGCCATCAGTGAGTACGGGGACAGTCAGCCCCAGCATTTT	CAISEYGDSQPQHF
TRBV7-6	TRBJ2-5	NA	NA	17	TGTGCCAGCAGCCAAAAAACTCCGGACAGTCCTCAAGAGACCCAGTACTTC	CASSQKTPDSPQETQYF
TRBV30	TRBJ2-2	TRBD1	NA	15	TGTGCCTGGCATCCGGGACAGGGGGACACCGGGGAGCTGTTTTTT	CAWHPGQGDTGELFF
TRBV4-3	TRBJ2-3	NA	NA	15	TGCGCCAGCAGCCAAGGTTCTAGCGGCACAGATACGCAGTATTTT	CASSQGSSGTDTQYF
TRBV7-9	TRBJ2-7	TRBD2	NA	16	TGTGCCAGCAGCCCCCCCCGGACGGGAGGGGGGTACGAGCAGTACTTC	CASSPPRTGGGYEQYF
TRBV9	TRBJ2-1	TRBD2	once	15	TGTGCCAGCAGCAATAGCGGGAGTAAGTACAATGAGCAGTTCTTC	CASSNSGSKYNEQFF
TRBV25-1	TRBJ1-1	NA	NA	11	TGTGCCAGCAGTGCGGGCACTGAAGCTTTCTTT	CASSAGTEAFF
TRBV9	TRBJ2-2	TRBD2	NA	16	TGTGCCAGCAGCGTAGCTAGAGCGGGAGTCACCGGGGAGCTGTTTTTT	CASSVARAGVTGELFF
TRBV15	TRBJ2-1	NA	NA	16	TGTGCCACCAGCAGACCCACTAGCCCATCCTACAATGAGCAGTTCTTC	CATSRPTSPSYNEQFF
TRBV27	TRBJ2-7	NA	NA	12	TGTGCCAGCACCTCGCGGCGTTGGGAGCAGTACTTC	CASTSRRWEQYF
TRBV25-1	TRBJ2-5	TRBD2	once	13	TGTGCCAGCAGGATAAGCGGGAGAGAGACCCAGTACTTC	CASRISGRETQYF
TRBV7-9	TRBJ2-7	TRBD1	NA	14	TGTGCCAGCAGCTTAGGGACAGGGTCCTACGAGCAGTACTTC	CASSLGTGSYEQYF
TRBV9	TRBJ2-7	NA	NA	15	TGTGCCAGCAGCAGAGGAGGGGACAGTACACACGAGCAGTACTTC	CASSRGGDSTHEQYF